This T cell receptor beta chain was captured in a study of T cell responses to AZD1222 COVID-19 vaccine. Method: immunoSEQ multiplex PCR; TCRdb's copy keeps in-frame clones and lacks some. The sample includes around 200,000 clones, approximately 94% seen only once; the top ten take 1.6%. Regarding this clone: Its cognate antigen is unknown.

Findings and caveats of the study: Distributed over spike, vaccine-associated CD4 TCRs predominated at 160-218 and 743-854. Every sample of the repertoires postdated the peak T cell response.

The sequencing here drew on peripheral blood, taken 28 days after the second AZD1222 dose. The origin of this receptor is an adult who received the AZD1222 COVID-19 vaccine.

Here the CDR3 DNA reads TGTGCCAGCAGTGACTCCCCCGGGACATACAATGAGCAGTTCTTC. Protein product: CASSDSPGTYNEQFF. The chain links TRBV6-4 to TRBJ2-1; possibly TRBD1 for D (6 bases). The CDR3 runs 15 residues. Trimming pared 0 bases from V and 4 bases from J, leaving 10 bases between. Germline assignment: CDR1 MRHNA and CDR2 SNTAGT.